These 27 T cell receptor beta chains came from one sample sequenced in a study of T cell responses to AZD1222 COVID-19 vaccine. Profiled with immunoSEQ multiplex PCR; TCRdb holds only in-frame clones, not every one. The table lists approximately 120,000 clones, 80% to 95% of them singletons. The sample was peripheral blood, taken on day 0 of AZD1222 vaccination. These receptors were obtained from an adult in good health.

In nucleotides, the CDR3 is TGTGCCAGTAGTCTCAGTCCCGCCTACGAGCAGTACTTC. Residues: CASSLSPAYEQYF. The genes are TRBV19 and TRBJ2-7; D unclear. The V end was cut by 5 bases, the J end by 2 bases, with 10 bases between. This CDR3 is built from 13 residues. Germline CDR1 and CDR2: LNHDA and SQIVND (reference sequence).

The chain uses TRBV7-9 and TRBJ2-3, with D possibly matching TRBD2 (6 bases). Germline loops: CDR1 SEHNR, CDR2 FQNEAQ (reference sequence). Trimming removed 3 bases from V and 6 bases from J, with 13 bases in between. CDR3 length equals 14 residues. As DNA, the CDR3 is TGTGCCAGCAGCTTCCGGCGGGGTGAGGATACGCAGTATTTT. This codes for CASSFRRGEDTQYF.

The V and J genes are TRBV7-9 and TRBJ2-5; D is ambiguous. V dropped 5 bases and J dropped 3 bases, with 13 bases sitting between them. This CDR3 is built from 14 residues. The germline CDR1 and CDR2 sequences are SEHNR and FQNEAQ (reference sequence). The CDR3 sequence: CASSPFSSKETQYF. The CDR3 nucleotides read TGTGCCAGCAGCCCCTTCTCGTCTAAAGAGACCCAGTACTTC.

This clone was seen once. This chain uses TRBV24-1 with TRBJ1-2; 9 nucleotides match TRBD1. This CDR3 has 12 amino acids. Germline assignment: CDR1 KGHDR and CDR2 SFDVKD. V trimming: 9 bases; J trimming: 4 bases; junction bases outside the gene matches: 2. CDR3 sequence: CATEDRGYGYTF. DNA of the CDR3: TGTGCCACCGAGGACAGGGGCTATGGCTACACCTTC.

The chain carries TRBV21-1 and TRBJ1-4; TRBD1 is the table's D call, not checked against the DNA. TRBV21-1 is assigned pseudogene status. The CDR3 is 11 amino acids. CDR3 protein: CASSKEGKLFF. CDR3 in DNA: TGTGCCAGCAGCAAAGAGGGGAAACTGTTTTTT.

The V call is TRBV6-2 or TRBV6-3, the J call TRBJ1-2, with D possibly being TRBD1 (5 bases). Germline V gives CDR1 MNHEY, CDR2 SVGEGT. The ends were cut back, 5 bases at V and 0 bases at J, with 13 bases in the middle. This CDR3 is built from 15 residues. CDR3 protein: CASSTRDLSNYGYTF. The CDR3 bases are TGTGCCAGCAGTACCAGGGATCTGTCTAACTATGGCTACACCTTC.

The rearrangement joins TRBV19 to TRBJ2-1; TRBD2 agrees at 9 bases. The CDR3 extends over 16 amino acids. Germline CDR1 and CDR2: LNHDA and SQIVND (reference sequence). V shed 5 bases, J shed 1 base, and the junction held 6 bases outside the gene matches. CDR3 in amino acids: CASSSPGLASYNEQFF. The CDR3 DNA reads TGTGCCAGTAGTTCACCGGGACTAGCATCCTACAATGAGCAGTTCTTC. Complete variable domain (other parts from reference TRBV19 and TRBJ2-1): DGGITQSPKYLFRKEGQNVTLSCEQNLNHDAMYWYRQDPGQGLRLIYYSQIVNDFQKGDIAEGYSVSREKKESFPLTVTSAQKNPTAFYLCASSSPGLASYNEQFFGPGTRLTVL.

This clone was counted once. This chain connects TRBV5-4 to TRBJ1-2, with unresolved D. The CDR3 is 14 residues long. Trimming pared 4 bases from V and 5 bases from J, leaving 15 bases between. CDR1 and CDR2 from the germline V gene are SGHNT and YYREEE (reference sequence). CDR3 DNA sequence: TGTGCCAGCAGCGAACCCAATCGTCAGTATGGCTACACCTTC. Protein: CASSEPNRQYGYTF. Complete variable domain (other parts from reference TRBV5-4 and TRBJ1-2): ETGVTQSPTHLIKTRGQQVTLRCSSQSGHNTVSWYQQALGQGPQFIFQYYREEENGRGNFPPRFSGLQFPNYSSELNVNALELDDSALYLCASSEPNRQYGYTFGSGTRLTVV.

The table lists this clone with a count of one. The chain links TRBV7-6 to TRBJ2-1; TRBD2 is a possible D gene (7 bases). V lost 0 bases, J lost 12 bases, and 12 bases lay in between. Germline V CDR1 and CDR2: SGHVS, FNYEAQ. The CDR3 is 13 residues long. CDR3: CASSLAGGPWQFF. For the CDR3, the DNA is TGTGCCAGCAGCTTAGCGGGGGGGCCGTGGCAGTTCTTC.

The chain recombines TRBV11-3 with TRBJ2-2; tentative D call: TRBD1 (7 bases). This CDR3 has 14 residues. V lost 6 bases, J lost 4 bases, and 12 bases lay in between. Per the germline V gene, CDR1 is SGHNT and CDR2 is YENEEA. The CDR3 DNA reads TGTGCCAGCAGGGAGGGGGCCCTCACCGGGGAGCTGTTTTTT. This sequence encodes CASREGALTGELFF.

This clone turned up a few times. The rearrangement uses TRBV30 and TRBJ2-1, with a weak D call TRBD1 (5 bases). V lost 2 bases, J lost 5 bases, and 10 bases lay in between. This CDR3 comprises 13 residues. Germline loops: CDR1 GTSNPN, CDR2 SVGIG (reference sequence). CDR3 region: CAWSRQGNNEQFF. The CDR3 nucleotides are TGTGCCTGGAGTAGGCAGGGCAACAATGAGCAGTTCTTC.

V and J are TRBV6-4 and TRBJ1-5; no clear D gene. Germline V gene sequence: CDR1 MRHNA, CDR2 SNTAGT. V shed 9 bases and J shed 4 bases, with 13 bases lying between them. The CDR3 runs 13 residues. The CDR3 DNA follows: TGTGCCAGGCACCCAGTTCAGAATCAGCCCCAGCATTTT. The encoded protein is CARHPVQNQPQHF.

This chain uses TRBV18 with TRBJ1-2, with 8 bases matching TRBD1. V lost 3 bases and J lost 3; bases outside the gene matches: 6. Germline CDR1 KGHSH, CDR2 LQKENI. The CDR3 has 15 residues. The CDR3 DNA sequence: TGTGCCAGCTCACCTGGCAGGGGGCAGGACTATGGCTACACCTTC. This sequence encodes CASSPGRGQDYGYTF.

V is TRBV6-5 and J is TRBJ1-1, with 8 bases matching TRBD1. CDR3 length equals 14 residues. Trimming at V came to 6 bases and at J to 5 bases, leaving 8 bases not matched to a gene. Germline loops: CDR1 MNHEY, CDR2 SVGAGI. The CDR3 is CASSPNRGWTEAFF. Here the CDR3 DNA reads TGTGCCAGCAGCCCCAACAGGGGGTGGACTGAAGCTTTCTTT.

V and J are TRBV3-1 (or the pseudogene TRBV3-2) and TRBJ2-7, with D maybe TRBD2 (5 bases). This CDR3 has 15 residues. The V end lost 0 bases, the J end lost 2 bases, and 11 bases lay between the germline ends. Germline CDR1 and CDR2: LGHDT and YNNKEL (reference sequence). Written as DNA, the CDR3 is TGTGCCAGCAGCCAAGATCAGTTGGAGGCCTACGAGCAGTACTTC. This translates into CASSQDQLEAYEQYF.

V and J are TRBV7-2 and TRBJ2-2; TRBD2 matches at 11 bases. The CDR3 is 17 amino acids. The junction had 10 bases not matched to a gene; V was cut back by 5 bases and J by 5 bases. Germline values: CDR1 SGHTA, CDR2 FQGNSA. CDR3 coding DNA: TGTGCCAGCAGCCCCGGGACTAGCGGTGGACAAACCGGGGAGCTGTTTTTT. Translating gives CASSPGTSGGQTGELFF.

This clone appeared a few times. The CDR3 spells CASSLAGGAYNSPLHF. The CDR3, as DNA: TGTGCCAGCAGCTTGGCGGGGGGCGCCTATAATTCACCCCTCCACTTT. This rearrangement joins TRBV5-4 to TRBJ1-6, with D possibly TRBD1 on 6 matching bases. V lost 0 bases and J 2 bases, leaving 9 bases between the germline ends. This CDR3 is built from 16 residues. Germline V gene data show CDR1 as SGHNT and CDR2 as YYREEE (reference sequence). Complete variable domain (other parts from reference TRBV5-4 and TRBJ1-6): ETGVTQSPTHLIKTRGQQVTLRCSSQSGHNTVSWYQQALGQGPQFIFQYYREEENGRGNFPPRFSGLQFPNYSSELNVNALELDDSALYLCASSLAGGAYNSPLHFGNGTRLTVT.

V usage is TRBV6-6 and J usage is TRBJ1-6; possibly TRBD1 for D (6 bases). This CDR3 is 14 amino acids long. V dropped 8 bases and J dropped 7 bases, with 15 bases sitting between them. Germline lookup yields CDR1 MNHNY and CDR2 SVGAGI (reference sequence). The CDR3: CASSKSRGNSPLHF. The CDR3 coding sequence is TGTGCCAGCTCGAAGAGTAGGGGGAATTCACCCCTCCACTTT.

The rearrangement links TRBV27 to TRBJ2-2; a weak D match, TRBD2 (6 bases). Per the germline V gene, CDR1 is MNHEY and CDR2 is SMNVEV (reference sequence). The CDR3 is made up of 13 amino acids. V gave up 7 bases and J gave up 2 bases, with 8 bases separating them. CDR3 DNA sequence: TGTGCCAGCACCGGGACTAACACCGGGGAGCTGTTTTTT. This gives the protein CASTGTNTGELFF.

For the CDR3, the DNA is TGTGCCAGCACCACCCCTTCCGGGACAGGGGGTTCCTACGAGCAGTACTTC. It codes for CASTTPSGTGGSYEQYF. J is TRBJ2-7 and V is TRBV28, with 11 bases that match TRBD1. The CDR3 loop spans 17 amino acids. Germline V gene sequence: CDR1 MDHEN, CDR2 SYDVKM. V lost 7 bases and J lost 1; bases outside the gene matches: 12.

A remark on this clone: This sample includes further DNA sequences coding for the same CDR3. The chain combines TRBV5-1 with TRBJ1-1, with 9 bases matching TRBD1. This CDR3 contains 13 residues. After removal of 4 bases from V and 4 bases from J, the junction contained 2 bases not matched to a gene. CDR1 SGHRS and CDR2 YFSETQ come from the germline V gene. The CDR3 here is CASSPGQGTEAFF. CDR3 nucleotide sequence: TGCGCCAGCAGCCCGGGACAGGGCACTGAAGCTTTCTTT.

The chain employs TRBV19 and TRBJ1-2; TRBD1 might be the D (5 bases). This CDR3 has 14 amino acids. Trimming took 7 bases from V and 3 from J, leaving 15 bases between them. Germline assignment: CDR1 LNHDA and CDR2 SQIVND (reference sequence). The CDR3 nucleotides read TGTGCCAGTACGAGTAGGGGAGGCCACTATGGCTACACCTTC. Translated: CASTSRGGHYGYTF.

The chain's CDR3 is CATNNRGPEEGYTF. The CDR3 DNA follows: TGTGCCACCAACAACAGGGGGCCAGAAGAAGGCTACACCTTC. The chain is built from TRBV27 and TRBJ1-2, with 9 positions matching TRBD1. The CDR3 consists of 14 residues. V lost 10 bases, J lost 8 bases, and 14 bases stayed unmatched. Germline V CDR1 and CDR2: MNHEY, SMNVEV (reference sequence).

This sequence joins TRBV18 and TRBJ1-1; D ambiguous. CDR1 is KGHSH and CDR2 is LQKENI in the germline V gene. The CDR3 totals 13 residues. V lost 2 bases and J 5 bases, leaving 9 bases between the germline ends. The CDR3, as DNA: TGTGCCAGCTCACCAAAGGGTCTGACTGAAGCTTTCTTT. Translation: CASSPKGLTEAFF.

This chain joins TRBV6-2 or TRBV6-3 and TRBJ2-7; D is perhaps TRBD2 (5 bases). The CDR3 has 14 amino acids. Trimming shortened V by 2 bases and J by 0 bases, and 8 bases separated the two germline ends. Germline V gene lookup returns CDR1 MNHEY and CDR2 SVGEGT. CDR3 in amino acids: CASSYDRGSYEQYF. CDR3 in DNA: TGTGCCAGCAGTTACGATCGGGGCTCCTACGAGCAGTACTTC.

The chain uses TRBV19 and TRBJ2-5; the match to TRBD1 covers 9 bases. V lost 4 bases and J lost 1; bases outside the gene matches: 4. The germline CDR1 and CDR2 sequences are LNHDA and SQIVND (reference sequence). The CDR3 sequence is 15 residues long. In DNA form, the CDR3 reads TGTGCCAGTAGTAAGGGGACAGGGATCCAAGAGACCCAGTACTTC. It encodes CASSKGTGIQETQYF.

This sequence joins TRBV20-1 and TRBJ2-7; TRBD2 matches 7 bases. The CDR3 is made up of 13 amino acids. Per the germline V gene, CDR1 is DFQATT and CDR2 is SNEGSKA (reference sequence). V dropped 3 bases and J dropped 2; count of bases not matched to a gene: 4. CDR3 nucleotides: TGCAGTGCTAGTGGGAGGGGAGCCTACGAGCAGTACTTC. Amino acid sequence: CSASGRGAYEQYF.